This T cell receptor (beta chain) was retrieved from a study of cytomegalovirus exposure and HLA in healthy donors. Overall study results and limits: One cluster of highly shared sequence variants probably arose as a sequencing artifact. In a later analysis, a missense DCLRE1C variant was linked to TCR beta V- and J-gene trimming. Across all donors, roughly uniform sequencing depth was an assumption of the presence/absence analyses.

PCR used 60 Vbeta primers and 13 Jbeta primers. The method was immunoSEQ multiplex PCR; TCRdb's version includes in-frame clones alone and lacks a portion of them. The table includes roughly 180,000 clones, less than 85% detected once. This clone was found once. Its antigen remains unknown. Input material: PBMCs. The sequence was obtained from a girl aged 5-17 years in good health and CMV-seropositive.

The CDR3 DNA reads as TGCAGCGTAGTCGCCGGGACAGGGCCCTACGAGCAGTACTTC. Translated: CSVVAGTGPYEQYF. The rearrangement links TRBV29-1 to TRBJ2-7; 9 positions match TRBD1. Germline CDR1 and CDR2: SQVTM and ANQGSEA. With V trimmed by 6 bases and J by 2 bases, 8 bases remained unmatched. The CDR3 length is 14 residues.